This passage covers 15 T cell receptor beta chains from one sample sequenced in a study of lymphopenia after photon versus proton radiotherapy. Measured with immunoSEQ multiplex PCR; TCRdb has only the in-frame clones, and not every one. The repertoire holds under 70,000 clones, with 92% as singletons. The source was peripheral blood, collected from a patient treated with photon-based radiotherapy. The origin of the receptors is a woman between 40 and 55 years old with cholangiocarcinoma.

The chain employs TRBV4-3 and TRBJ2-3, with D perhaps matching TRBD1 (7 bases). The CDR3 has 16 amino acids. Germline CDR1 is LGHNA and CDR2 is YSLEER. V shed 6 bases and J shed 2 bases, with 18 bases lying between them. The CDR3 DNA is TGCGCCAGCAGGCCCCCCAGGGGGGACAACACAGATACGCAGTATTTT. It codes for CASRPPRGDNTDTQYF.

This clone came up once. J is TRBJ2-2 and V is TRBV5-6; TRBD2 aligns across 10 bases. V trimming: 4 bases; J trimming: 4 bases; junction bases outside the gene matches: 10. The germline V gene encodes CDR1 SGHDT and CDR2 YYEEEE. The CDR3 consists of 17 residues. The CDR3 is CASSPDPLAGVTGELFF. CDR3 in DNA: TGTGCCAGCAGCCCCGATCCCCTAGCGGGAGTCACCGGGGAGCTGTTTTTT.

This chain joins TRBV5-4 and TRBJ2-7, with 10 bases aligning to TRBD2. Germline CDR1 reads SGHNT; CDR2 reads YYREEE (reference sequence). The CDR3 sequence is 16 residues long. V lost 5 bases to trimming and J lost 0 bases; unmatched junction nucleotides: 8. The chain's CDR3 is CASSQPTSGISYEQYF. In DNA, the CDR3 is TGTGCCAGCAGTCAACCCACTAGCGGGATCTCCTACGAGCAGTACTTC.

CDR3 nucleotides: TGTGCCAGCAGCTTCGGTAGTACTACAGATACGCAGTATTTT. Translation: CASSFGSTTDTQYF. The V and J genes are TRBV7-3 and TRBJ2-3; D is uncertain. With 3 bases removed from V and 3 bases from J, the gap between germline ends came to 10 bases. Germline-derived CDR1 and CDR2 are SGHTA and FQGTGA. The length of the CDR3 is 14 residues.

The J gene is TRBJ1-2, the V gene TRBV4-1, with unresolved D. CDR3 length: 16 amino acids. Germline lookup yields CDR1 MGHRA and CDR2 YSYEKL. V was trimmed by 1 base and J by 7 bases, leaving 19 bases between them. The CDR3 DNA reads as TGCGCCAGCAGCCAAGGAAATTTGGGCGCACCGGGTGGCTACACCTTC. Its translation: CASSQGNLGAPGGYTF.

This clone came up once. The V call is TRBV9, the J call TRBJ1-1; TRBD1 aligns across 11 bases. V was clipped by 2 bases and J by 4 bases; unmatched bases: 4. Germline-derived CDR1 and CDR2 are SGDLS and YYNGEE. The CDR3 totals 15 residues. This CDR3 is CASSVSGTGGTEAFF. For the CDR3, the DNA is TGTGCCAGCAGCGTTTCCGGGACAGGGGGCACTGAAGCTTTCTTT.

This clone was observed a handful of times. J is TRBJ2-2 and V is TRBV2, with 8 bases aligning to TRBD1. The CDR3 covers 15 residues. Germline V gives CDR1 SNHLY, CDR2 FYNNEI. V shed 6 bases, J shed 3 bases, and the junction held 6 bases outside the gene matches. CDR3 sequence (DNA): TGTGCCAGCAGGAATTCGGACAGGGACACCGGGGAGCTGTTTTTT. Amino acids: CASRNSDRDTGELFF.

The chain carries TRBV7-2 and TRBJ1-6, with a weak D call TRBD1 (6 bases). Trimming shortened V by 5 bases and J by 9 bases, and 17 bases separated the two germline ends. In germline, CDR1 is SGHTA, CDR2 FQGNSA. The CDR3 contains 15 residues. The CDR3 spells CASSPEDSRGSPLHF. For the CDR3, the DNA is TGTGCCAGCAGCCCCGAGGACAGTAGGGGTTCACCCCTCCACTTT.

V and J are TRBV19 and TRBJ2-7, with TRBD2 matching over 9 bases. This CDR3 region has 15 residues. The germline V gene has CDR1 LNHDA and CDR2 SQIVND (reference sequence). V gave up 7 bases and J gave up 0 bases; unmatched junction bases: 7. The CDR3 nucleotides read TGTGCCAGTACCAAAACTAGCGGGTTCTCCTACGAGCAGTACTTC. Its translation is CASTKTSGFSYEQYF.

This rearrangement joins TRBV5-1 to TRBJ1-1, with TRBD1 matching 7 bases. The germline gives CDR1 SGHRS, CDR2 YFSETQ. The CDR3 has 14 residues. The V and J ends lost 0 bases and 5 bases, in that order; junction bases with no gene match: 4. The CDR3 loop is CASSLEQGRTEAFF. In nucleotides, the CDR3 is TGCGCCAGCAGCTTGGAACAGGGGCGAACTGAAGCTTTCTTT.

V usage is TRBV9 and J usage is TRBJ1-6; D is unclear. Germline loops: CDR1 SGDLS, CDR2 YYNGEE. Trimming left V 4 bases short and J 5 bases short, with 13 bases between. CDR3 length: 15 residues. In DNA, the CDR3 is TGTGCCAGCAGCTGGGCAGCGAAGGATAATTCACCCCTCCACTTT. It encodes CASSWAAKDNSPLHF.

The rearrangement links TRBV2 to TRBJ2-7; D gene ambiguous. This CDR3 has 17 amino acids. The germline V and J ends were trimmed by 1 base and 2 bases, with 18 bases remaining between them. The germline CDR1 and CDR2 sequences are SNHLY and FYNNEI. CDR3 bases: TGTGCCAGCAGTGAAGGAGTTTTCGACGGGTATACCTACGAGCAGTACTTC. Translation gives CASSEGVFDGYTYEQYF.

Only one count was recorded for this clone. V usage is TRBV14 and J usage is TRBJ2-7; D unclear. The V gene's germline CDR1 is SGHDN and CDR2 FVKESK. Trimming removed 4 bases at V and 0 bases at J, with 7 bases between. This CDR3 is built from 13 residues. The CDR3 coding sequence is TGTGCCAGCAGCCTGGCGAACTCCTACGAGCAGTACTTC. It specifies CASSLANSYEQYF.

This clone appeared a single time. The chain employs TRBV25-1 and TRBJ2-2; D possibly corresponds to TRBD2 (6 bases). The CDR3 is 14 amino acids. V lost 4 bases and J 4 bases, leaving 10 bases between the germline ends. Germline lookup yields CDR1 MGHDK and CDR2 SYGVNS. The DNA of the CDR3 is TGTGCCAGCAGTGTCCTAGCGAGCACCGGGGAGCTGTTTTTT. Translating gives CASSVLASTGELFF.

The genes are TRBV7-3 and TRBJ2-3; no clear D gene. This CDR3 is built from 14 residues. The germline gives CDR1 SGHTA, CDR2 FQGTGA. The germline V and J ends were trimmed by 4 bases and 2 bases, with 10 bases remaining between them. CDR3 sequence: CASSSSPYTDTQYF. CDR3 in DNA: TGTGCCAGCAGCTCTAGTCCCTACACAGATACGCAGTATTTT.